The 27 T cell receptor beta chains given below trace back to one sample, sequenced in a study of identical twins. One entry per CDR3 protein results from TCRdb running MiXCR on the 5' RACE reads. The sample records 200,000 to 300,000 distinct CDR3 sequences, 6.5% to 9% being singletons. This sample also belongs to another study, concerning yellow fever vaccine responses in identical twins.

The material sequenced was CD8+ T cells sorted from blood. These receptors came from a woman in her late teens or twenties in good health.

This clonotype occurred a few times. This sequence joins TRBV2 and TRBJ1-6; 8 bases are shared with TRBD1. This CDR3 is 15 amino acids long. Germline V gene data show CDR1 as SNHLY and CDR2 as FYNNEI. V dropped 6 bases and J dropped 7; count of bases not matched to a gene: 8. The CDR3 DNA sequence: TGTGCCAGCAGCCCTTCGACAGGGGCGAATTCACCCCTCCACTTT. Its protein is CASSPSTGANSPLHF.

This clonotype was counted between two and nine times. The gene calls are TRBV24-1 and TRBJ1-2; D call uncertain. This CDR3 spans 12 amino acids. Trimming removed 6 bases from V and 4 bases from J, with 8 bases in between. Germline loops: CDR1 KGHDR, CDR2 SFDVKD. The CDR3 here is CATSPGSYGYTF. Here the CDR3 DNA reads TGTGCCACCAGTCCCGGTTCCTATGGCTACACCTTC.

This clonotype was counted at least ten times. The chain employs TRBV4-2 and TRBJ2-3; weak D call: TRBD2 (6 bases). CDR3 size: 13 residues. Germline V CDR1 and CDR2: LGHNA, YNFKEQ. V lost 0 bases and J lost 5, with 6 bases in between. The CDR3 nucleotides read TGTGCCAGCAGCCAAGAGGGGGGAGATACGCAGTATTTT. Translated: CASSQEGGDTQYF.

This clonotype appeared a few times. The gene calls are TRBV3-1 and TRBJ2-7, with 7 bases matching TRBD2. V shed 0 bases and J 12 bases; nucleotides not matched to a gene: 11. The CDR3 is 14 amino acids. Germline CDR1 and CDR2: LGHDT and YNNKEL (reference sequence). CDR3 in DNA: TGTGCCAGCAGCCAAGAGGAGGGAGGGTTTCGGCCGTACTTC. Protein sequence: CASSQEEGGFRPYF.

This clonotype was seen only a few times. The rearrangement links TRBV12-3 or TRBV12-4 to TRBJ1-1; maybe TRBD1 (6 bases). The CDR3 runs 15 residues. Trimming pared 5 bases from V and 5 bases from J, leaving 18 bases between. The CDR3 loop reads CASSPPTGIRTEAFF. CDR3 nucleotides: TGTGCCAGCAGTCCGCCTACAGGGATTAGGACTGAAGCTTTCTTT.

V is TRBV15 and J is TRBJ2-2, with D possibly being TRBD2 (6 bases). V lost 5 bases and J 6 bases, leaving 13 bases between the germline ends. Germline V gives CDR1 LNHNV, CDR2 YYDKDF (reference sequence). The CDR3 consists of 14 residues. The CDR3 nucleotides read TGTGCCACCAGCCCCCACCTAGCGTCCGGGGAGCTGTTTTTT. Protein product: CATSPHLASGELFF.

About this clonotype itself: The junction and the germline gene differ at one end; a read error may be behind it. This chain's CDR3 is CASSVGDTGELFF. The CDR3 coding sequence is TGTGCCAGCAGTGTAGGGGACACCGGGGAGCTGTTTTTT. The chain combines TRBV9 with TRBJ2-2; perhaps TRBD1 as D (5 bases). Germline values: CDR1 SGDLS, CDR2 YYNGEE. This CDR3 is 13 amino acids long.

This clonotype has only a few counts. The chain combines TRBV7-9 with TRBJ2-7; TRBD2 aligns across 12 bases. The CDR3 has 14 residues. Germline V lookup: CDR1 SEHNR, CDR2 FQNEAQ (reference sequence). V trimming: 5 bases; J trimming: 4 bases; junction bases outside the gene matches: 3. As DNA, the CDR3 is TGTGCCAGCAGCCACGGACTAGCGGGATACGAGCAGTACTTC. This codes for CASSHGLAGYEQYF.

This clonotype has more than one count but fewer than ten. The V call is TRBV4-1, the J call TRBJ1-4; TRBD1 might be the D (5 bases). Trimming removed 0 bases from V and 8 bases from J, with 10 bases in between. The CDR3 is 14 amino acids. Germline loops: CDR1 MGHRA, CDR2 YSYEKL. In DNA, the CDR3 is TGCGCCAGCAGCCAAGATGGGGCGGGAGAAAAACTGTTTTTT. It specifies CASSQDGAGEKLFF.

This clonotype has more than one count but fewer than ten. The V and J genes are TRBV7-8 and TRBJ2-5; TRBD2 agrees at 13 bases. Per germline, CDR1 SGHVS and CDR2 FQNEAQ. V gave up 0 bases and J gave up 5 bases; unmatched junction bases: 6. There are 17 residues in the CDR3. CDR3 DNA: TGTGCCAGCAGCTTAGCTTTGGTACTAGCGGGAGGGGAGACCCAGTACTTC. It encodes CASSLALVLAGGETQYF.

J is TRBJ2-1 and V is TRBV27; TRBD1 matches 8 bases. Trimming took 5 bases from V and 8 from J; bases not matched to a gene: 14. Germline CDR1 and CDR2: MNHEY and SMNVEV (reference sequence). This CDR3 is 16 amino acids long. In DNA form, the CDR3 reads TGTGCCAGCAGTCCGTTCTGGAGGACAGGGAACGATGAGCAGTTCTTC. It translates to CASSPFWRTGNDEQFF.

The table lists this clonotype with many counts. The chain carries TRBV5-1 and TRBJ2-2; the D gene could be TRBD1 or TRBD2 (6 bases each). The CDR3 spans 15 residues. CDR1 and CDR2 from the germline V gene are SGHRS and YFSETQ. The ends were cut back, 4 bases at V and 6 bases at J, with 16 bases in the middle. The CDR3 DNA reads as TGCGCCAGCAGCCCCAGGGGTAGCGGACCCGGGGAGCTGTTTTTT. This gives the protein CASSPRGSGPGELFF.

This clonotype was detected only a few times. The chain employs TRBV27 and TRBJ2-7; 12 nucleotides agree with TRBD1. Germline trimming cut 5 bases from V and 4 bases from J; bases unmatched to any gene: 3. The CDR3 totals 14 residues. The germline V gene has CDR1 MNHEY and CDR2 SMNVEV (reference sequence). The CDR3 DNA follows: TGTGCCAGCAGTGGGGGACAGGGGGCGTACGAGCAGTACTTC. Amino acids: CASSGGQGAYEQYF.

In this sample, this clonotype turned up a few times. The chain has TRBV11-2 and TRBJ2-7; D is uncertain. This CDR3 comprises 13 residues. V was trimmed by 5 bases and J by 2 bases, leaving 10 bases between them. CDR1 is SGHAT, CDR2 FQNNGV, per germline. The CDR3 coding sequence is TGTGCCAGCAGCCTCGGACCACCCTACGAGCAGTACGTC. Translating gives CASSLGPPYEQYV.

This clonotype was detected ten times or more. The gene calls are TRBV12-3 or TRBV12-4 and TRBJ2-3, with 15 nucleotides matching TRBD2. The CDR3 is 19 residues long. V lost 2 bases, J lost 2 bases, and 8 bases stayed unmatched. This CDR3 is CASSLFGLAGGGTTDTQYF. Written as DNA, the CDR3 is TGTGCCAGCAGTTTATTCGGACTAGCGGGAGGGGGGACCACAGATACGCAGTATTTT.

In this sample, this clonotype turned up many times. The rearrangement links TRBV2 to TRBJ2-7; D not resolved. Germline CDR1 SNHLY, CDR2 FYNNEI. The CDR3 spans 10 residues. Trimming removed 9 bases at V and 7 bases at J, with 10 bases between. Here the CDR3 DNA reads TGTGCCAGTGGCTCCACTGAGCAGTACGTC. Protein: CASGSTEQYV.

This clonotype came up many times. The rearrangement uses TRBV5-1 and TRBJ2-1; a weak D match, TRBD1 (5 bases). V was clipped by 3 bases and J by 9 bases, with 10 bases between them. Germline CDR1 and CDR2: SGHRS and YFSETQ. This CDR3 comprises 12 residues. Here the CDR3 DNA reads TGCGCCAGCAGCTCCGTAAGGGGTGAGCAGTTCTTC. This encodes CASSSVRGEQFF. Using reference TRBV5-1 and TRBJ2-1 for the parts outside the CDR3, the full variable domain is KAGVTQTPRYLIKTRGQQVTLSCSPISGHRSVSWYQQTPGQGLQFLFEYFSETQRNKGNFPGRFSGRQFSNSRSEMNVSTLELGDSALYLCASSSVRGEQFFGPGTRLTVL.

The DNA for the CDR3 is TGTGCCAGCAGCCCCCCTAGCGGGATCGACAATGAGCAGTTCTTC. As protein: CASSPPSGIDNEQFF. This chain uses TRBV9 with TRBJ2-1, with 9 bases lining up with TRBD2. The CDR3 is 15 residues long. Germline CDR1 reads SGDLS; CDR2 reads YYNGEE. V was clipped by 4 bases and J by 5 bases; unmatched bases: 7.

The J gene is TRBJ2-7, the V gene TRBV10-3; 7 nucleotides agree with TRBD2. This CDR3 has 14 residues. The V segment lost 10 bases and the J segment 2 bases; nucleotides outside the gene matches: 11. Germline assignment: CDR1 ENHRY and CDR2 SYGVKD. The CDR3 is CANTEIAGPYEQYF. CDR3 DNA sequence: TGTGCCAATACGGAAATAGCGGGTCCCTACGAGCAGTACTTC.

To note about this clonotype: A read error may produce the germline difference seen at one junction end. J is TRBJ2-1 and V is TRBV13, with a weak D call TRBD2 (6 bases). This CDR3 has 16 residues. The germline gives CDR1 PRHDT, CDR2 FYEKMQ (reference sequence). Here the CDR3 reads CASTLGGILLYNEQFF. CDR3 nucleotide sequence: TGTGCCAGCACCTTAGGCGGGATACTACTTTACAATGAGCAGTTCTTC.

This clonotype showed up many times. The CDR3 reads CASRDYSLPRPGTSPYNEQFF. In DNA form, the CDR3 reads TGTGCCAGCCGGGATTACAGTCTTCCTCGGCCCGGGACTAGCCCCTACAATGAGCAGTTCTTC. The rearrangement links TRBV2 to TRBJ2-1; 9 bases map to TRBD2. Germline CDR1 reads SNHLY; CDR2 reads FYNNEI. Trimming took 8 bases from V and 2 from J; bases not matched to a gene: 25. The CDR3 extends over 21 amino acids.

The chain uses TRBV7-9 and TRBJ2-1; 11 bases line up with TRBD1. The CDR3 sequence is 15 residues long. The germline V gene has CDR1 SEHNR and CDR2 FQNEAQ (reference sequence). With 4 bases clipped from V and 7 bases from J, the junction kept 6 bases outside the gene matches. The DNA for the CDR3 is TGTGCCAGCAGCTCCGGACAGGGGGCTGAAAATGAGCAGTTCTTC. This sequence encodes CASSSGQGAENEQFF. Looking up the rest from reference TRBV7-9 and TRBJ2-1 gives the full variable domain: DTGVSQNPRHKITKRGQNVTFRCDPISEHNRLYWYRQTLGQGPEFLTYFQNEAQLEKSRLLSDRFSAERPKGSFSTLEIQRTEQGDSAMYLCASSSGQGAENEQFFGPGTRLTVL.

The V call is TRBV11-2, the J call TRBJ2-1; the match to TRBD2 covers 7 bases. J lost 8 bases, V lost 1 base, and 8 bases had no gene match. Germline loops: CDR1 SGHAT, CDR2 FQNNGV. The CDR3 length is 15 residues. CDR3 residues: CASSLAGGRADEQFF. The CDR3 region has the DNA TGTGCCAGCAGCTTAGCTGGCGGGAGAGCCGATGAGCAGTTCTTC.

This chain joins TRBV7-6 and TRBJ2-5; D call uncertain. Germline assignment: CDR1 SGHVS and CDR2 FNYEAQ. Trimming stripped 2 bases from V and 10 bases from J, with 11 bases between. The CDR3 totals 12 residues. CDR3 DNA sequence: TGTGCCAGCAGCTTATTGGCAGACAACCAGTACTTC. Its protein is CASSLLADNQYF.

This clonotype was counted ten times or more. This sequence joins TRBV7-9 and TRBJ1-2; perhaps TRBD1 as D (5 bases). The CDR3 has 13 residues. Germline V CDR1 and CDR2: SEHNR, FQNEAQ (reference sequence). V lost 5 bases, J lost 4 bases, and 11 bases lay in between. The CDR3 spells CASSRGRSYGYTF. The CDR3 nucleotides are TGTGCCAGCAGCAGGGGCAGGAGCTATGGCTACACCTTC.

This clonotype occurred many times. The chain combines TRBV29-1 with TRBJ1-5; D may be TRBD1 (5 bases). Germline values: CDR1 SQVTM, CDR2 ANQGSEA. The CDR3 is made up of 15 amino acids. V lost 4 bases and J 7 bases, leaving 20 bases between the germline ends. In DNA, the CDR3 is TGCAGCGTTGTGTGGGATAAAGAGGGGAGACAGCCCCAGCATTTT. Its translation: CSVVWDKEGRQPQHF.

This clonotype has more than one count but fewer than ten. This chain joins TRBV5-8 and TRBJ2-7, with D perhaps given as TRBD1 or TRBD2 (6 bases each). The CDR3 spans 14 residues. The germline V and J ends were trimmed by 7 bases and 4 bases, with 18 bases remaining between them. The germline CDR1 and CDR2 sequences are SGHTS and YDEGEE. The CDR3 protein is CASFSVGGFYEQYV. The CDR3 DNA reads TGTGCCAGCTTCTCAGTCGGGGGCTTTTACGAGCAGTACGTC.